This is a list of T cell receptor beta chains from one sample in a study of blood T cell repertoires in COVID-19. The repertoire was sequenced with immunoSEQ multiplex PCR; TCRdb's copy has only in-frame clones and lacks some. The sample yields about 76,000 clones, around 91% seen once. What was sequenced was peripheral blood. The receptors originated from a human donor in a cohort sampled during active COVID-19. Both conserved end residues are part of each CDR3. The D gene is left open where the match is weak. Clone size appears in some rows only: once, few, many, or a class for an expanded clone.

clone size,D gene,V gene,J gene,CDR3 protein,CDR3 DNA
-,TRBD2,TRBV9,TRBJ2-1,CASSAPPISGGASSYNEQFF,TGTGCCAGCAGCGCCCCACCGATTAGCGGGGGCGCGAGCTCCTACAATGAGCAGTTCTTC
-,TRBD1,TRBV27,TRBJ2-7,CASRGTGAYEQYF,TGTGCCAGCAGGGGGACAGGGGCCTACGAGCAGTACTTC
-,-,TRBV18,TRBJ1-1,CASSPVGHEAFF,TGTGCCAGCTCACCGGTGGGACATGAAGCTTTCTTT
once,-,TRBV6-5,TRBJ1-1,CASDPRGATFEAFF,TGTGCCAGCGACCCCCGGGGGGCGACCTTTGAAGCTTTCTTT
-,TRBD2,TRBV5-1,TRBJ2-5,CASSVGRDQETQYF,TGCGCCAGCAGCGTGGGGAGGGACCAAGAGACCCAGTACTTC
-,TRBD1,TRBV4-2,TRBJ2-4,CASSQGAGTVAKNIQYF,TGTGCCAGCAGCCAAGGGGCTGGGACAGTAGCCAAAAACATTCAGTACTTC
once,TRBD1,TRBV6-5,TRBJ1-1,CASSWGTGNTEAFF,TGTGCCAGCAGTTGGGGGACAGGGAACACTGAAGCTTTCTTT
-,TRBD1,TRBV6-2/TRBV6-3,TRBJ1-1,CASSHPTGIRMNTEAFF,TGTGCCAGCAGTCATCCGACAGGGATAAGAATGAACACTGAAGCTTTCTTT
once,-,TRBV5-6,TRBJ2-2,CASSFGRGWVTGELFF,TGTGCCAGCAGCTTTGGACGGGGGTGGGTCACCGGGGAGCTGTTTTTT
once,TRBD2,TRBV10-3,TRBJ2-3,CAISEAGGTDTQYF,TGTGCCATCAGTGAAGCGGGGGGAACAGATACGCAGTATTTT
-,TRBD1,TRBV28,TRBJ1-5,CASFDRVQPQHF,TGTGCCAGCTTCGACAGGGTCCAGCCCCAGCATTTT
-,-,TRBV21-1,TRBJ2-2,CASSKALASGGSGGELFF,TGTGCCAGCAGCAAAGCGCTTGCCTCGGGGGGATCTGGCGGGGAGCTGTTTTTT
few,-,TRBV5-4,TRBJ1-3,CASSFRLETGNTIYF,TGTGCCAGCAGCTTTCGACTAGAAACGGGAAACACCATATATTTT
-,-,TRBV5-4,TRBJ1-1,CASSNYREEAFF,TGTGCCAGCAGCAACTACAGGGAGGAAGCTTTCTTT
-,TRBD1,TRBV6-5,TRBJ1-5,CASSTGQGKAQPQHF,TGTGCCAGCAGTACGGGACAGGGGAAGGCTCAGCCCCAGCATTTT
-,-,TRBV10-3,TRBJ1-1,CATSPPENTEAFF,TGTGCCACCAGCCCCCCAGAGAACACTGAAGCTTTCTTT
-,-,TRBV6-5,TRBJ1-4,CASSTGMTNEKLFF,TGTGCCAGCAGTACAGGGATGACTAATGAAAAACTGTTTTTT
-,TRBD1,TRBV7-9,TRBJ1-4,CASSGGTANEKLFF,TGTGCCAGCAGCGGGGGGACAGCTAATGAAAAACTGTTTTTT
-,TRBD2,TRBV7-2,TRBJ2-5,CASSTRAGGSETQYF,TGTGCCAGCAGCACCAGGGCGGGGGGTTCAGAGACCCAGTACTTC
-,TRBD2,TRBV9,TRBJ2-3,CASSIGLAGVTDTQYF,TGTGCCAGCAGCATCGGACTAGCGGGGGTCACAGATACGCAGTATTTT
-,TRBD1,TRBV7-2,TRBJ1-6,CASSAISTGPHSPLHF,TGTGCCAGCAGCGCAATCTCGACAGGGCCGCATTCACCCCTCCACTTT
-,-,TRBV12-3/TRBV12-4,TRBJ1-6,CASRGRVNSPLHF,TGTGCCAGCAGGGGCCGTGTGAATTCACCCCTCCACTTT
-,TRBD1,TRBV6-2/TRBV6-3,TRBJ1-5,CASSTGQAYRAQHF,TGTGCCAGCAGCACAGGACAGGCCTACCGGGCCCAGCATTTT
-,-,TRBV7-6,TRBJ2-5,CASSPEGGETQYF,TGTGCCAGCAGCCCGGAGGGCGGAGAGACCCAGTACTTC
-,-,TRBV11-3,TRBJ1-1,CASSLGGRTNTEAFF,TGTGCCAGCAGCTTAGGTGGCAGAACGAACACTGAAGCTTTCTTT
-,-,TRBV7-8,TRBJ1-1,CASSLGGTITEAFF,TGTGCCAGCAGCTTAGGTGGGACTATCACTGAAGCTTTCTTT
-,TRBD1,TRBV4-3,TRBJ2-7,CASSLDRGYEQYF,TGCGCCAGCAGCCTAGACAGGGGCTACGAGCAGTACTTC
once,TRBD1,TRBV19,TRBJ2-7,CASSMRFPDRVYEQYF,TGTGCCAGTAGTATGAGGTTCCCGGACAGGGTCTACGAGCAGTACTTC
-,TRBD1,TRBV11-2,TRBJ1-1,CASSPGTGVNTEAFF,TGTGCCAGCAGCCCCGGGACAGGGGTGAACACTGAAGCTTTCTTT
-,-,TRBV19,TRBJ1-1,CASSDTYTEAFF,TGTGCCAGTTCGGACACTTACACTGAAGCTTTCTTT
-,TRBD2,TRBV6-4,TRBJ2-5,CASSDDPGPSGGKETQYF,TGTGCCAGCAGTGACGACCCGGGCCCTAGCGGGGGGAAAGAGACCCAGTACTTC
-,-,TRBV19,TRBJ1-6,CASSAGSSVRPNSPLHF,TGTGCCAGTAGTGCGGGGTCCTCGGTTAGGCCCAATTCACCCCTCCACTTT
-,-,TRBV7-2,TRBJ2-3,CASSLVESTDTQYF,TGTGCCAGCAGCTTAGTCGAGAGCACAGATACGCAGTATTTT